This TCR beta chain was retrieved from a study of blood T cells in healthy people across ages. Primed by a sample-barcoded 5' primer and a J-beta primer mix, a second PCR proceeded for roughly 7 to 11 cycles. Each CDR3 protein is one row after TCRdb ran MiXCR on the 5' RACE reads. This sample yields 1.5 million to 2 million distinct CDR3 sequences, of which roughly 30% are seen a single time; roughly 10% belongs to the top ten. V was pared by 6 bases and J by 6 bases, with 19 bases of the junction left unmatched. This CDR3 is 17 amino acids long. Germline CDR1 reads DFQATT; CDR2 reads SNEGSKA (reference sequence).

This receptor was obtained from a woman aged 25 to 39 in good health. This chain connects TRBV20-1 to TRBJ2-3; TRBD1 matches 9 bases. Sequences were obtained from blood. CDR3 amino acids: CSAANNMGTGIPDTQYF. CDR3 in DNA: TGCAGTGCGGCGAACAATATGGGGACAGGGATTCCCGATACGCAGTATTTT.